This TCR beta chain was captured by sequencing in a study of blood T cells in healthy people across ages. Study results and limitations: Observed TCR beta diversity per million T cells went down as age went up. This fall followed a roughly linear course with age.

This CDR3 is built from 13 residues. CDR1 and CDR2 (germline): SGHTA, FQGNSA. Every donor provided 9.5 to 10 milliliters of peripheral blood. RNA extraction gave at least 5 micrograms of total RNA per sample. Sample-barcoded 5' priming and a J-beta primer mix drove a second PCR of roughly 6 to 12 cycles. Each cDNA molecule was tagged by a template-switch adaptor with 12 random nucleotides. From the 5' RACE reads, TCRdb called clonotypes with MiXCR, one entry per CDR3 protein. The top ten clones hold roughly 12% of a sample with 850,000 to 1,000,000 distinct CDR3 sequences, around 48% of them seen once. Regarding this clonotype: Its cognate antigen is unknown.

The TCR comes from a man aged 30 to 39 in good health. Sequenced: blood. The rearrangement links TRBV7-2 to TRBJ2-7; 7 nucleotides agree with TRBD2. The better agreement between TRBJ2-4 and the DNA end casts doubt on the J call. CDR3 amino acids: CASSGGDGVIQYF. The DNA of the CDR3 is TGTGCCAGCAGCGGGGGGGACGGGGTCATTCAGTACTTC.